The sequence of this T cell receptor (beta chain) was determined in a study of monozygotic twins with inflammatory bowel disease. Findings and limits, study-wide: Healthy twins shared more clonotypes with others than IBD patients, most markedly active ones.

On this clonotype itself: As yet, its antigen is unknown.

Germline-derived CDR1 and CDR2 are DFQATT and SNEGSKA (reference sequence). This CDR3 contains 13 residues. Through template switching, UMIs that included a 6-nucleotide sample barcode were added. TCRdb reprocessed the 5' RACE reads and keeps a single row for each CDR3 protein, giving no DNA. Listed are around 100,000 distinct CDR3 sequences; roughly 1.9% falls within the top ten. The source material was blood. This sequence joins TRBV20-1 and TRBJ1-5; there is no DNA to check the TCRdb D call of TRBD1. This receptor was identified in a human donor with ulcerative colitis or Crohn's disease, or a healthy co-twin of an affected twin (not recorded which). CDR3 sequence reads: CSAGTGSNQPQHF.